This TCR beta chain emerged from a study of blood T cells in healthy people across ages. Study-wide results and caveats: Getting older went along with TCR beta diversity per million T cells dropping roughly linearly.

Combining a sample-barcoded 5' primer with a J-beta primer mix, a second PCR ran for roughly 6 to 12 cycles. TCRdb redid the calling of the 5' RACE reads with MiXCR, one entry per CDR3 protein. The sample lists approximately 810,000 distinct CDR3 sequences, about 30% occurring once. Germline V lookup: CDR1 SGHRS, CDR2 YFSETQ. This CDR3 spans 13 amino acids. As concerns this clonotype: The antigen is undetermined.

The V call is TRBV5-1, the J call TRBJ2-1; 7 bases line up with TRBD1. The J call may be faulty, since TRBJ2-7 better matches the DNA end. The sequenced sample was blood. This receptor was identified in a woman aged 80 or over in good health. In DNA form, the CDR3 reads TGCGCCAGCAGCCCTGACAGGGCGGGTAAGCAGTACTTC. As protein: CASSPDRAGKQYF.